This T cell receptor (beta chain) came from a study of blood T cells in healthy people across ages (dated by TCRdb to the mid-2010s). Background on the whole study: Template switching captured roughly one uniquely barcoded TCR beta cDNA molecule per two T cells in model experiments. Using deep sequencing normalized with unique cDNA molecular identifiers, the study measured how TCR beta repertoire diversity changes with age. Four age groups were formed from the donors: young (average about 15 years), middle-aged (approximately 39), aged (62) and long-lived (about 80). To avoid experimental bias, donors of different ages were distributed randomly across sequencing lanes. Two additional independent replicas of 1 million unique cDNA reads from the same blood draw were analyzed for two donors (one aged 18 to 30 and one aged 80 or older).

This clonotype has only a few counts. What this receptor recognizes is not known. Base qualities were left out, and no much larger clone turns up one base away. Donors were under 40 systemically healthy Caucasian individuals from Russia aged roughly 6 to 90 years. Each donor gave 9.5 to 10 milliliters of peripheral blood, drawn into EDTA-treated Vacutainer tubes. PBMCs were isolated by Ficoll-Paque density-gradient centrifugation, with at least 6.5 million obtained per sample. Total RNA was extracted from PBMCs with Trizol reagent, with at least 6 micrograms obtained per sample. Naive CD45RAhigh/CD27high T cell percentages were measured by flow cytometry on a PBMC aliquot from every donor. The full study reports these points: Observed TCR beta diversity per million T cells fell roughly linearly with age, and a significant reduction was already apparent by age about 36. Compared with the aged group, the long-lived group had more naive CD4+ T cells, fewer expanded clones and increased TCR diversity, a pattern suggesting age selection. Estimates of total diversity based on one million sequenced T cells were regarded as lower bounds and as underestimates. Because donor CMV infection status was unknown, age-related changes in expanded clonotypes were potentially confounded. Conclusive comparison of naive and antigen-experienced compartments was prevented by the profiling of bulk unsorted PBMCs. Observed TCR beta diversity correlated strongly with the percentage of naive T cells measured by flow cytometry.

CDR1 and CDR2 were assigned from the germline V gene as SQVTM and ANQGSEA. Trimming removed 4 bases from V and 0 bases from J, leaving 10 bases between the germline ends. The CDR3 runs 13 residues from the cysteine to the phenylalanine. The CDR3 DNA has 39 bases and is translated from base 1. Libraries were prepared through 5' RACE. Sequenced on an Illumina HiSeq 2500. The second PCR ran for roughly 7 to 12 cycles and used a J-beta primer mix along with a sample-barcoded 5' primer. A template-switch 5' adaptor carrying 12 random nucleotides introduced a unique molecular identifier onto each TCR beta cDNA molecule. At least 2.5 million CDR3-containing paired-end reads were obtained from each sample. First-strand cDNA synthesis was performed from all RNA using the Mint cDNA synthesis kit, with priming by a TRBC-specific oligonucleotide. After uracil-DNA glycosylase treatment, a first 18-cycle PCR used universal primers M1SS and BC2_uni_R on all cDNA. The paper's processing steps were these. For normalization, 1 million high-quality reads, each with a distinct molecular identifier, were randomly selected from each sample. Instead of being binned into consensus sequences, reads that shared molecular identifiers were thrown out. MiTCR, run with a Q25 quality threshold and the strictest error-elimination algorithm, handled CDR3 identification, clonotype clustering and error correction. A nonparametric unseen species model with Euler transformation was used to estimate a lower bound on total TCR beta diversity. TCRdb reran the public reads through fastp at Q25 and MiXCR, keeping productive beta chains. Each CDR3 protein appears once, grouped with its most common genes and DNA. What appears here as the V and J calls and clone size reflects TCRdb's work, not the paper's. The sample table lists some 640,000 distinct CDR3 sequences, 49% of them with a count of one. Roughly 31% of the sample comes from the top ten.

The origin of this receptor is a woman aged 60-75 years in good health. The chain employs TRBV29-1 and TRBJ2-7, with a weak D call of TRBD1 (5 bases match). The sample consisted of blood. The CDR3 protein sequence reads: CSVGPGLSYEQYF. In nucleotide form, the sequence is TGCAGCGTTGGTCCAGGGCTCTCCTACGAGCAGTACTTC.